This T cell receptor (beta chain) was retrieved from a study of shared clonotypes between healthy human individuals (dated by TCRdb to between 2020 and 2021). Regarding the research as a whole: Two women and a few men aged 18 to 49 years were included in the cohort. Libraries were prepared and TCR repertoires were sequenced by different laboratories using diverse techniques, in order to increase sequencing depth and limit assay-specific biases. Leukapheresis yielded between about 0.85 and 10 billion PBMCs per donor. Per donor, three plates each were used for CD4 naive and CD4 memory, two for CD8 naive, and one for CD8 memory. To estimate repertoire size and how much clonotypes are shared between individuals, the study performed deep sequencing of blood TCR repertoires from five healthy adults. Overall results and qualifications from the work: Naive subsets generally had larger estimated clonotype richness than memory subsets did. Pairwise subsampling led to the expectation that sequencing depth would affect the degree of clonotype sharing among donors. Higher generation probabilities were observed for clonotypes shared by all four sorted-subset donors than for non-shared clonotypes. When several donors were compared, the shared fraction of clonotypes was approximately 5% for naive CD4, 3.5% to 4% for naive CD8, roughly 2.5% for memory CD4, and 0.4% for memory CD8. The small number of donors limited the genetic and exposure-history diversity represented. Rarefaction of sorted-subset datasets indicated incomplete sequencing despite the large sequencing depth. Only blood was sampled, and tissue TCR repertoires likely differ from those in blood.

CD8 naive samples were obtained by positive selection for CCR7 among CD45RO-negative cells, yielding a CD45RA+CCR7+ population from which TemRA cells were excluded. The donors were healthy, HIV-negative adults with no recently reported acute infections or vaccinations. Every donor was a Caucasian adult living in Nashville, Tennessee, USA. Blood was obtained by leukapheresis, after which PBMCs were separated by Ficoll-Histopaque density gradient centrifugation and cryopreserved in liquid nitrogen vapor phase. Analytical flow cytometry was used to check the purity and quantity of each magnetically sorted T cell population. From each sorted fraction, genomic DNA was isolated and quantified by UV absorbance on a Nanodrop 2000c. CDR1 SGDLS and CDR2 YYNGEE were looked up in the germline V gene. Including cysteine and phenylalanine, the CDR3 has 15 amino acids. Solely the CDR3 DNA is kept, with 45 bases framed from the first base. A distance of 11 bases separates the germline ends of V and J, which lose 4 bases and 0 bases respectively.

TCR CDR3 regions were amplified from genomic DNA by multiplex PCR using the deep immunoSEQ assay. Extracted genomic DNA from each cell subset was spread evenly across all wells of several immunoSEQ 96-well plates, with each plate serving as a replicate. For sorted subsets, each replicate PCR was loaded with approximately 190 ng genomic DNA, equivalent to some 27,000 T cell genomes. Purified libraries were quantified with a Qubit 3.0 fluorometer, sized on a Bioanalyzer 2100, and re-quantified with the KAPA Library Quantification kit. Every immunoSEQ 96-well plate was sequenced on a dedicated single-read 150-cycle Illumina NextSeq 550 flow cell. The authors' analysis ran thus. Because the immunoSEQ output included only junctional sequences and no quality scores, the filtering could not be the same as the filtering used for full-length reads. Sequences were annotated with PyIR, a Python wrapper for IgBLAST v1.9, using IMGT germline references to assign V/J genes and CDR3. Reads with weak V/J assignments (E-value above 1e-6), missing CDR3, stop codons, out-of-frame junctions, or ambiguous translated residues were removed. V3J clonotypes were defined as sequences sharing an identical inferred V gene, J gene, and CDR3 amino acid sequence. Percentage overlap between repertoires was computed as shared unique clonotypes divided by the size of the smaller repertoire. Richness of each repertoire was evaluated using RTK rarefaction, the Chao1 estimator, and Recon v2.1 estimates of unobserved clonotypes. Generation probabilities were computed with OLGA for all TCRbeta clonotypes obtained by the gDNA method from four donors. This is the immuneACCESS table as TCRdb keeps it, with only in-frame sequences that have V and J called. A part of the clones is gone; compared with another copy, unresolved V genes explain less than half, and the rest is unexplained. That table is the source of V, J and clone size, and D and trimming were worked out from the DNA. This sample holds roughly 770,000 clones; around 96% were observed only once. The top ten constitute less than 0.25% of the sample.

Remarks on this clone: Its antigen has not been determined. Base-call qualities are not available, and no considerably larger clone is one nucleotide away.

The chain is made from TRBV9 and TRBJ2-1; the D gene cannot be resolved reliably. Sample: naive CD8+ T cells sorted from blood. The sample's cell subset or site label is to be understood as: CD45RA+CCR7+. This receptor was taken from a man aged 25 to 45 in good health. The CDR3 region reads CASSPRASSYNEQFF. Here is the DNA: TGTGCCAGCAGCCCTCGTGCAAGCTCCTACAATGAGCAGTTCTTC.